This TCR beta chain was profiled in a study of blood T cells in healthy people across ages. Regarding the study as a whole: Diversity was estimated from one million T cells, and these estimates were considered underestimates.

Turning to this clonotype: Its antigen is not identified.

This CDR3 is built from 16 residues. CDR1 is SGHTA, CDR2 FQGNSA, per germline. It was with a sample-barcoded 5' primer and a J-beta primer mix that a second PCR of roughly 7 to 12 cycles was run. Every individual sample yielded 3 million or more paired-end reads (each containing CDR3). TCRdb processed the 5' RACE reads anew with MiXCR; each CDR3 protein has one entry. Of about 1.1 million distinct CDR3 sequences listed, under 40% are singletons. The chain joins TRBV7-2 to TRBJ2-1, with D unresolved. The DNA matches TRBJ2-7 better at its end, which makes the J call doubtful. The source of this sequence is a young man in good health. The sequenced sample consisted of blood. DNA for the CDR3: TGTGCCAGCAGCTTTGGTAGTGGGGTCGCCTACAATGAGCAGTACTTC. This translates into CASSFGSGVAYNEQYF.